The 28 T cell receptor beta chains reported below all come from one sample, sequenced in a study of shared clonotypes between healthy human individuals (TCRdb year 2020). The library was produced with the immunoSEQ multiplex PCR assay. Entries here come from immuneACCESS through TCRdb and include only in-frame sequences with V and J called. Some clones fail to appear in such tables; in the studies checked, an unresolved V gene covers under half of the shortfall, and the cause of the remainder is unknown. Counted in this sample were 1,400,000 or so clones; roughly 98.5% of them appeared once. Of the sample, about 0.35% is held by the ten largest clones. Sequenced input: naive CD4+ T cells sorted from blood. The sample's cell subset or site label is to be understood as: CD45RA+ positively selected. Receptors were obtained from a man between 25 and 39 years old in good health.

The chain is built from TRBV6-5 and TRBJ2-7; either TRBD1 or TRBD2 may fit D (7 bases each). Trimming shortened V by 5 bases and J by 0 bases, and 11 bases separated the two germline ends. The CDR3 covers 14 residues. CDR1 MNHEY and CDR2 SVGAGI come from the germline V gene. CDR3 sequence (DNA): TGTGCCAGCAGTAAGCGGGACAGCTCCTACGAGCAGTACTTC. Translated, it gives CASSKRDSSYEQYF.

The J gene is TRBJ2-7, the V gene TRBV10-3; 12 bases are a match to TRBD2. Germline lookup yields CDR1 ENHRY and CDR2 SYGVKD. Losses at the gene ends were 0 bases for V and 2 bases for J; bases not matched to a gene: 8. This CDR3 is 18 amino acids long. CDR3 region: CAISESGLAGRGPYEQYF. Written as DNA, the CDR3 is TGTGCCATCAGTGAGTCGGGACTAGCGGGCCGGGGGCCCTACGAGCAGTACTTC.

This sequence joins TRBV10-3 and TRBJ2-1; 10 bases are shared with TRBD2. V lost 6 bases, J lost 9 bases, and 8 bases stayed unmatched. There are 14 residues in the CDR3. Germline V gene lookup returns CDR1 ENHRY and CDR2 SYGVKD. The CDR3 DNA reads TGTGCCATCAGGTCCCTAGCGGGAGCGGGTGAGCAGTTCTTC. Protein: CAIRSLAGAGEQFF.

This rearrangement joins TRBV21-1 to TRBJ2-7; TRBD2, as called in the table, went unchecked against the DNA. TRBV21-1 is classified as a pseudogene. The CDR3 is made up of 16 amino acids. The CDR3 region has the DNA TGTGCCAGCAGCAACTCCAGGGCCCGGGGGTCCTACGAGCAGTACTTC. Encoded protein: CASSNSRARGSYEQYF.

This chain uses TRBV28 with TRBJ2-7, with 8 nucleotides matching TRBD1. The CDR3 sequence is 19 residues long. CDR1 is MDHEN and CDR2 is SYDVKM in the germline V gene. V gave up 4 bases and J gave up 0 bases; unmatched junction bases: 17. DNA of the CDR3: TGTGCCAGCAGTTACTCAGGGCACAGGGGGAGCCCTCGCTCCTACGAGCAGTACTTC. Its translation is CASSYSGHRGSPRSYEQYF.

The gene calls are TRBV5-5 and TRBJ2-1, with TRBD2 matching 14 bases. This CDR3 region has 18 residues. CDR1 is SGHKS and CDR2 is YYEKEE in the germline V gene (reference sequence). The V and J ends lost 0 bases and 2 bases, in that order; junction bases with no gene match: 4. The CDR3 reads CASSLGLAGGPTYNEQFF. CDR3 DNA sequence: TGTGCCAGCAGCTTGGGACTAGCGGGAGGGCCGACCTACAATGAGCAGTTCTTC.

The chain couples TRBV10-3 to TRBJ2-1; D may correspond to TRBD1 or TRBD2 (6 bases each). The germline CDR1 and CDR2 sequences are ENHRY and SYGVKD. The CDR3 is 15 residues long. The germline V and J ends were trimmed by 0 bases and 3 bases, with 9 bases remaining between them. For the CDR3, the DNA is TGTGCCATCAGTGAGTCGAGGGGGGACTACAATGAGCAGTTCTTC. Translated: CAISESRGDYNEQFF.

The chain combines TRBV18 with TRBJ2-2; tentative D call: TRBD1 (5 bases). The CDR3 sequence is 16 residues long. Per germline, CDR1 KGHSH and CDR2 LQKENI. Trimming removed 0 bases at V and 4 bases at J, with 12 bases between. The CDR3 DNA reads as TGTGCCAGCTCACCACCAGGGGTGATAGGCACCGGGGAGCTGTTTTTT. This sequence encodes CASSPPGVIGTGELFF.

The chain recombines TRBV5-4 with TRBJ2-7; D is unresolved. The CDR3 is 14 amino acids. Trimming left V 0 bases short and J 1 base short, with 8 bases between. Germline V CDR1 and CDR2: SGHNT, YYREEE (reference sequence). CDR3 residues: CASSLETLSYEQYF. In DNA, the CDR3 is TGTGCCAGCAGCTTGGAGACACTTTCCTACGAGCAGTACTTC.

The chain joins TRBV30 to TRBJ2-7; D is possibly TRBD1 (6 bases). V lost 0 bases to trimming and J lost 3 bases, with 15 bases between them. The CDR3 length is 15 residues. The germline V gene has CDR1 GTSNPN and CDR2 SVGIG (reference sequence). DNA of the CDR3: TGTGCCTGGAGTGTTCAATGGACAGCGAACTACGAGCAGTACTTC. Residues: CAWSVQWTANYEQYF.

This chain connects TRBV28 to TRBJ1-5; 9 bases align to TRBD1. Trimming cost V 3 bases and J 1 base; bases outside gene matches: 4. CDR1 and CDR2 (germline): MDHEN, SYDVKM. The CDR3 length is 16 residues. Written as DNA, the CDR3 is TGTGCCAGCAGTTTTGGGACAGGGACAAGCAATCAGCCCCAGCATTTT. It translates to CASSFGTGTSNQPQHF.

V and J are TRBV4-3 and TRBJ2-4, with TRBD2 identical over 15 bases. V lost 0 bases, J lost 2 bases, and 11 bases stayed unmatched. The CDR3 has 21 residues. Germline V gives CDR1 LGHNA, CDR2 YSLEER. The CDR3 sequence: CASSQESGTSGRIQSKNIQYF. CDR3 DNA: TGCGCCAGCAGCCAAGAGTCCGGGACTAGCGGGAGGATACAGTCCAAAAACATTCAGTACTTC.

The chain employs TRBV5-1 and TRBJ2-3; D call uncertain. Germline lookup yields CDR1 SGHRS and CDR2 YFSETQ. V was pared by 1 base and J by 4 bases, with 7 bases between. The CDR3 totals 13 residues. CDR3 coding DNA: TGCGCCAGCAGCTTGATAGGGCCAGATACGCAGTATTTT. It specifies CASSLIGPDTQYF. The full variable domain, completed using reference TRBV5-1 and TRBJ2-3, is KAGVTQTPRYLIKTRGQQVTLSCSPISGHRSVSWYQQTPGQGLQFLFEYFSETQRNKGNFPGRFSGRQFSNSRSEMNVSTLELGDSALYLCASSLIGPDTQYFGPGTRLTVL.

As for this clone: Distinct nucleotide sequences in the sample also encode this CDR3. This chain connects TRBV10-3 to TRBJ2-2, with unresolved D. This CDR3 region has 14 residues. V lost 0 bases and J lost 0, with 2 bases in between. Germline CDR1 and CDR2: ENHRY and SYGVKD. For the CDR3, the DNA is TGTGCCATCAGTGAGTCCTCGAACACCGGGGAGCTGTTTTTT. Translating gives CAISESSNTGELFF.

Here the CDR3 reads CASSHRLVSHEQYF. In nucleotides, the CDR3 is TGTGCCAGCAGCCATAGACTAGTATCCCACGAGCAGTACTTC. This chain joins TRBV5-8 and TRBJ2-7; possibly TRBD2 for D (6 bases). In germline, CDR1 is SGHTS, CDR2 YDEGEE. With 4 bases removed from V and 5 bases from J, the gap between germline ends came to 16 bases. The CDR3 is 14 amino acids.

The sample holds one count of this clone. The genes are TRBV18 and TRBJ2-7, with 7 bases that match TRBD2. CDR1 and CDR2 from the germline V gene are KGHSH and LQKENI. V was clipped by 1 base and J by 3 bases; unmatched bases: 9. The CDR3 contains 16 residues. The CDR3 sequence is CASSPRGEGKDYEQYF. CDR3 sequence (DNA): TGTGCCAGCTCACCACGGGGGGAGGGAAAGGACTACGAGCAGTACTTC.

The gene calls are TRBV27 and TRBJ2-1; D not resolved. The germline V and J ends were trimmed by 0 bases and 10 bases, with 10 bases remaining between them. There are 13 residues in the CDR3. The V gene's germline CDR1 is MNHEY and CDR2 SMNVEV (reference sequence). The CDR3 region is CASSLSIGLEQFF. Written as DNA, the CDR3 is TGTGCCAGCAGTTTATCCATCGGTTTAGAGCAGTTCTTC.

J is TRBJ2-3 and V is TRBV15, with 7 nucleotides matching TRBD2. V was pared by 6 bases and J by 3 bases, with 18 bases of the junction left unmatched. The CDR3 length is 18 residues. From germline, CDR1 is LNHNV and CDR2 YYDKDF (reference sequence). This CDR3 reads CATRELINGGRVTDTQYF. The DNA of the CDR3 is TGTGCCACCAGAGAATTAATAAACGGCGGGAGAGTAACAGATACGCAGTATTTT.

The chain carries TRBV11-2 and TRBJ2-4, with a possible D match to TRBD1 (6 bases). This CDR3 has 16 amino acids. V shed 3 bases and J shed 0 bases, with 12 bases lying between them. Germline assignment: CDR1 SGHAT and CDR2 FQNNGV. CDR3 residues: CASSFLTGLAKNIQYF. The DNA of the CDR3 is TGTGCCAGCAGCTTCCTGACAGGACTAGCCAAAAACATTCAGTACTTC.

The chain uses TRBV10-3 and TRBJ2-3; 7 bases fit TRBD2. Germline V gene sequence: CDR1 ENHRY, CDR2 SYGVKD. The junction had 8 bases not matched to a gene; V was cut back by 6 bases and J by 2 bases. CDR3 size: 15 residues. In nucleotides, the CDR3 is TGTGCCATCAGACATTCTAGCGGTAACACAGATACGCAGTATTTT. Translation gives CAIRHSSGNTDTQYF.

A note on this clone: Other DNA sequences within the sample encode an identical CDR3. The chain carries TRBV6-5 and TRBJ1-2; D unresolved. CDR1 is MNHEY and CDR2 is SVGAGI in the germline V gene. The CDR3 covers 14 residues. V was trimmed by 4 bases and J by 4 bases, leaving 13 bases between them. As DNA, the CDR3 is TGTGCCAGCAGTTCCAGCCCCGGTGGCTATGGCTACACCTTC. Amino acid sequence: CASSSSPGGYGYTF.

This chain connects TRBV5-6 to TRBJ1-5, with no clear D. This CDR3 is built from 16 residues. Trimming removed 4 bases from V and 5 bases from J, with 19 bases in between. CDR1 and CDR2 from the germline V gene are SGHDT and YYEEEE. CDR3 sequence (DNA): TGTGCCAGCAGCCTCCGCCAGCCCCTGGGGTATCAGCCCCAGCATTTT. As protein: CASSLRQPLGYQPQHF.

This chain links TRBV27 with TRBJ2-1; the D is unclear. Germline V gives CDR1 MNHEY, CDR2 SMNVEV (reference sequence). Trimming left V 5 bases short and J 6 bases short, with 14 bases between. This CDR3 comprises 14 residues. The CDR3 loop reads CASSRLTGLNEQFF. Here the CDR3 DNA reads TGTGCCAGCAGTCGACTCACTGGTCTCAATGAGCAGTTCTTC.

CDR3 region: CASSGLNYGYTF. CDR3 bases: TGTGCCAGCAGCGGGCTTAACTATGGCTACACCTTC. V and J are TRBV5-6 and TRBJ1-2; D gene uncertain. Germline CDR1 is SGHDT and CDR2 is YYEEEE. The V end lost 4 bases, the J end lost 1 base, and 5 bases lay between the germline ends. There are 12 residues in the CDR3. Using reference TRBV5-6 and TRBJ1-2 for the parts outside the CDR3, the full variable domain is DAGVTQSPTHLIKTRGQQVTLRCSPKSGHDTVSWYQQALGQGPQFIFQYYEEEERQRGNFPDRFSGHQFPNYSSELNVNALLLGDSALYLCASSGLNYGYTFGSGTRLTVV.

This clone was seen a single time. Other DNA sequences in this specimen translate into the identical CDR3. The rearrangement uses TRBV5-1 and TRBJ2-7, with 9 bases lining up with TRBD2. The trim removed 0 bases at V and 2 bases at J, leaving 3 bases unmatched. Germline CDR1 reads SGHRS; CDR2 reads YFSETQ. This CDR3 spans 15 amino acids. The CDR3 coding sequence is TGCGCCAGCAGCTTGGAGCCTAGCGGGACCTACGAGCAGTACTTC. Translated, it gives CASSLEPSGTYEQYF. Supplemented by reference TRBV5-1 and TRBJ2-7, the full variable domain reads KAGVTQTPRYLIKTRGQQVTLSCSPISGHRSVSWYQQTPGQGLQFLFEYFSETQRNKGNFPGRFSGRQFSNSRSEMNVSTLELGDSALYLCASSLEPSGTYEQYFGPGTRLTVT.

The chain carries TRBV18 and TRBJ2-3; D is unresolved. V was trimmed by 6 bases and J by 0 bases, leaving 7 bases between them. This CDR3 region has 13 residues. Germline V gene data show CDR1 as KGHSH and CDR2 as LQKENI. For the CDR3, the DNA is TGTGCCAGCTCGCTCGCGAGCACAGATACGCAGTATTTT. The encoded protein is CASSLASTDTQYF.

This chain uses TRBV6-1 with TRBJ2-4; perhaps TRBD2 as D (5 bases). The germline gives CDR1 MNHNS, CDR2 SASEGT. Trimming left V 1 base short and J 6 bases short, with 16 bases between. CDR3 length: 16 amino acids. In nucleotides, the CDR3 is TGTGCCAGCAGTGAAGTGACGGGATATGTTAGAAACATTCAGTACTTC. Amino acids: CASSEVTGYVRNIQYF.

This clone was seen once. The chain links TRBV5-4 to TRBJ2-1; 9 bases match TRBD2. The ends lost 0 bases at V and 10 bases at J; junction bases unmatched: 11. The CDR3 is 16 amino acids. Germline assignment: CDR1 SGHNT and CDR2 YYREEE (reference sequence). CDR3 amino acids: CASSLDVAGGLREQFF. CDR3 in DNA: TGTGCCAGCAGCTTGGACGTCGCGGGAGGGCTTCGGGAGCAGTTCTTC.